One T cell receptor beta chain is described in this entry. TCR beta CDR3 sequences were amplified from RNA transcripts. HTBI primers were used for first-round RT-PCR of the TCR CDR3. One entry per CDR3 protein results from TCRdb running MiXCR on the multiplex PCR reads. The table shows roughly 500,000 distinct CDR3 sequences, with roughly 23% occurring only once. Per the germline V gene, CDR1 is MNHNS and CDR2 is SASEGT. The V and J ends lost 5 bases and 0 bases, in that order; junction bases with no gene match: 10. CDR3 length: 17 residues. The data were taken from a study of T cells in Graves' hyperthyroidism and ophthalmopathy. At the level of the study: Peripheral blood samples were taken at initial diagnosis, prior to any treatment.

Sequences were obtained from blood. The chain links TRBV6-1 to TRBJ1-3; 7 nucleotides align to TRBD1. The source of this sequence is a woman in her sixties or seventies with Graves' ophthalmopathy. The CDR3 sequence is CASSPDPTGISGNTIYF. The CDR3 DNA follows: TGTGCCAGCAGTCCGGACCCGACAGGGATCTCTGGAAACACCATATATTTT.